A single TCR beta chain is shown here with its context. This table comes from immunoSEQ multiplex PCR, and its TCRdb copy is limited to in-frame clones, with some not included. The table includes 36,000 or so clones, 70% to 80% detected once. These data are taken from a study of OX40 agonist ivuxolimab in advanced cancers. Study information: An anti-OX40 (CD134) antibody with agonistic activity, ivuxolimab, was administered to patients. Eligibility rules accepted prior anti-PD-1, anti-PD-L1 or anti-CTLA-4 therapy, and 35% to 45% had some.

CDR1 is SNHLY, CDR2 FYNNEI, per germline. V trimming: 3 bases; J trimming: 2 bases; junction bases outside the gene matches: 13. This CDR3 comprises 18 residues. The receptor comes from an adult with an advanced solid tumor such as melanoma, head and neck, liver or kidney cancer. The rearrangement links TRBV2 to TRBJ2-4; 7 bases are a match to TRBD2. The starting material was CD4+ or CD8+ T cells sorted from blood, obtained in a trial of the OX40 agonist ivuxolimab. The CDR3 nucleotides are TGTGCCAGCAGTGATGAAAGGGTGGGGGGGGATACCAAAAACATTCAGTACTTC. This gives the protein CASSDERVGGDTKNIQYF.